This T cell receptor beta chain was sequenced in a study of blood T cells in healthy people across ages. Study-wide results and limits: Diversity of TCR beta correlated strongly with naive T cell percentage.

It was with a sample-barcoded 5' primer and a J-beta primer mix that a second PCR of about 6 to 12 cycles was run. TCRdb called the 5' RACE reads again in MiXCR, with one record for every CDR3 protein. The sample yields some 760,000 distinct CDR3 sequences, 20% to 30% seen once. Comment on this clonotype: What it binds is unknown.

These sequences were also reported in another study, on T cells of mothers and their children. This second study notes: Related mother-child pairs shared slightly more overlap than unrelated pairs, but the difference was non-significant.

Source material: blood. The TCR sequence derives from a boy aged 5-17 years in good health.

CDR3: CATSRAGGVYGYTF. As DNA, the CDR3 is TGTGCCACCAGCAGAGCGGGGGGCGTCTATGGCTACACCTTC. The chain couples TRBV15 to TRBJ1-2, with D tentatively TRBD1 (6 bases). The CDR3 runs 14 residues. The germline CDR1 and CDR2 sequences are LNHNV and YYDKDF (reference sequence). The V end was cut by 1 base, the J end by 4 bases, with 10 bases between.